This TCR beta chain stems from a study of PD-1 blockade in classical Hodgkin lymphoma. Background on the study: Patients received nivolumab 3 mg/kg intravenously every 2 weeks.

After autologous stem cell transplantation all patients relapsed, and prior brentuximab vedotin exposure differed between cohorts. Negative selection with magnetic separation was used to purify CD4+ T cells from thawed PBMCs. Trimming cost V 1 base and J 7 bases; bases outside gene matches: 1. Germline CDR1 SGHNT, CDR2 YYREEE (reference sequence). CDR3 length equals 15 residues. In the case of this clone: Its specificity is unknown.

Measured with immunoSEQ multiplex PCR; TCRdb has only the in-frame clones, and not every one. The data hold about 31,000 clones, with 85% observed a single time. Study conclusions and caveats: Relative to healthy donors, newly diagnosed patients reportedly had lower baseline TCR diversity, which was reported as lower still in relapsed/refractory patients. Nothing has yet pinned down what causes the repertoire differences, possibly disease activity or prior therapy. Complete responders showed a baseline diversity that resembled the diversity of newly diagnosed patients.

The rearrangement links TRBV5-4 to TRBJ2-2; 13 bases map to TRBD2. The clonotype comes from a human donor with classical Hodgkin lymphoma. The sample consisted of CD4+ T cells from blood, taken at baseline. CDR3 in DNA: TGTGCCAGCAGCTTGCGGACTAGCGGGAGCGGGGAGCTGTTTTTT. This translates into CASSLRTSGSGELFF.